The source of this T cell receptor (beta chain) is a study of blood T cells in healthy people across ages. Investigators took about 9.2 milliliters of peripheral blood from every donor. Using a J-beta primer mix together with a sample-barcoded 5' primer, a second PCR was run for about 6 to 12 cycles. Paired-end reads containing CDR3 totaled no fewer than 3 million for each sample. TCRdb used MiXCR to reprocess the 5' RACE reads, holding one entry per CDR3 protein. The table shows under 1,000,000 distinct CDR3 sequences, with about 45% occurring only once. Germline CDR1 reads LGHNA; CDR2 reads YNFKEQ. Trimming cost V 4 bases and J 0 bases, with 13 bases left between them. The length of the CDR3 is 16 residues.

Sequenced sample: blood. V is TRBV4-2 and J is TRBJ2-1; no firm D call. This receptor was taken from a man at least 80 years old in good health. CDR3 DNA: TGTGCCAGCAGCCGCGTCCTGGCCACCTCCTACAATGAGCAGTTCTTC. Its protein product is CASSRVLATSYNEQFF.